The source of this T cell receptor (beta chain) is a study of T cells in localized non-small cell lung cancer. Study observations and caveats: A median of 57 of the top 100 tumor clones appeared in adjacent lung, which was paired and uninvolved. Sequence data derive from only one tumor region, so heterogeneity remains possible. Uninvolved neighboring lung showed the greatest T cell clonality, exceeding tumor.

In the case of this clone: Its target is unknown.

The method was immunoSEQ multiplex PCR; TCRdb's version includes in-frame clones alone and lacks a portion of them. The sample has 40,000 or so clones, roughly four fifths seen once. V was pared by 7 bases and J by 10 bases, with 9 bases of the junction left unmatched. The CDR3 contains 15 residues. CDR1 WSHSY and CDR2 SAAADI come from the germline V gene. Sequencing used peripheral blood, obtained before any cancer treatment. This TCR derives from a male donor aged 60 or over with stage III squamous cell lung carcinoma. The gene calls are TRBV10-2 and TRBJ2-1, with TRBD2 matching 14 bases. The CDR3 protein is CASTPGTSGREEQFF. The CDR3 coding sequence is TGCGCCAGCACACCCGGGACTAGCGGGAGAGAGGAGCAGTTCTTC.